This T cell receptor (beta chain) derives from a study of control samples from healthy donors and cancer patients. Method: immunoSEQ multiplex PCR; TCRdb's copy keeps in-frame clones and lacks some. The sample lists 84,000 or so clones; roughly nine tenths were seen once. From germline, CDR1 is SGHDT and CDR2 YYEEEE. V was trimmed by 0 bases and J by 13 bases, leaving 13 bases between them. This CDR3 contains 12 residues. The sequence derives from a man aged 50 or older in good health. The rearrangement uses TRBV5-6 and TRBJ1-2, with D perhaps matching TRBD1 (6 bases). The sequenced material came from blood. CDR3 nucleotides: TGTGCCAGCAGCTTGGTTCAGGGGAAGACCACCTTC. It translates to CASSLVQGKTTF.